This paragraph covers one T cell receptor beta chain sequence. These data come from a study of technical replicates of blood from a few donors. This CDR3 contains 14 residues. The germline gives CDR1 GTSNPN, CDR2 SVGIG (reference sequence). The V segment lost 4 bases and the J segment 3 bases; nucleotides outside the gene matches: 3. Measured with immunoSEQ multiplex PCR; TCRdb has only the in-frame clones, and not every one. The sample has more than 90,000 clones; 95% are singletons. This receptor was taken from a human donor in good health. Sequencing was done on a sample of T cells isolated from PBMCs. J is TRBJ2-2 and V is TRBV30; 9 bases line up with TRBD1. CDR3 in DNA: TGTGCCTGGACGGGGGACAGGGACACCGGGGAGCTGTTTTTT. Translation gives CAWTGDRDTGELFF.